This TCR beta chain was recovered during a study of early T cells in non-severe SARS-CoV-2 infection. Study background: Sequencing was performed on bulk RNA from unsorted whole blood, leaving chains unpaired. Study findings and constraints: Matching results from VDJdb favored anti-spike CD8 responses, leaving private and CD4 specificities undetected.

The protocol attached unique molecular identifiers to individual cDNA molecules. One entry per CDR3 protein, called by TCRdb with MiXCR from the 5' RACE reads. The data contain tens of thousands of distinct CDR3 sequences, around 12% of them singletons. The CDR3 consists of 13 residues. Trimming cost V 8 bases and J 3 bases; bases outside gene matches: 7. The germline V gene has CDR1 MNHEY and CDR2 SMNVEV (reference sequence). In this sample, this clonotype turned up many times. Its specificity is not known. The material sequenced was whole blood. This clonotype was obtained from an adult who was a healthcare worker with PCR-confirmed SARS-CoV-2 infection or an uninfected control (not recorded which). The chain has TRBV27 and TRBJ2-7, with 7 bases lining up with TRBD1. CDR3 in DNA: TGTGCCAGCTCGGGGACAGACAACTACGAGCAGTACTTC. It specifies CASSGTDNYEQYF.